One sample yielded the 32 T cell receptor beta chains listed below, sequenced in a study of response to subunit inactivated influenza vaccine. From the RT-PCR reads, TCRdb called clonotypes with MiXCR, one entry per CDR3 protein. The data hold roughly 700,000 distinct CDR3 sequences, with 15% to 19% observed a single time. The sample here was PBMCs from blood, taken roughly 13 days after vaccination. The source is a man in his forties or fifties who received an inactivated influenza vaccine.

This clonotype occurred a few times. The chain has TRBV3-1 and TRBJ2-7, with 13 bases identical to TRBD2. The CDR3 runs to 17 residues. The V segment lost 1 base and the J segment 4 bases; nucleotides outside the gene matches: 7. The germline gives CDR1 LGHDT, CDR2 YNNKEL (reference sequence). This chain's CDR3 is CASSQGIRTSGGYEQYF. In nucleotides, the CDR3 is TGTGCCAGCAGCCAAGGTATAAGGACTAGCGGGGGTTACGAGCAGTACTTC.

This clonotype has ten or more counts. The chain uses TRBV12-3 or TRBV12-4 and TRBJ2-5, with D hard to call. The CDR3 spans 15 residues. Trimming removed 6 bases at V and 2 bases at J, with 16 bases between. In nucleotides, the CDR3 is TGTGCCAGCAGCCCCGCACCCCGGTTTCAAGAGACCCAGTACTTC. It encodes CASSPAPRFQETQYF.

This clonotype showed up just a few times. This chain links TRBV21-1 with TRBJ1-2. TRBV21-1 is listed as a pseudogene. The CDR3 has 18 residues. Here the CDR3 DNA reads TGTGCCAGCAGCAAAGGGAAGACGGCGGGAGGGGGGGATTATGGCTACACCTTC. Translation gives CASSKGKTAGGGDYGYTF.

This clonotype showed up many times. The chain recombines TRBV29-1 with TRBJ2-5; TRBD2 matches 9 bases. There are 16 residues in the CDR3. Germline V gives CDR1 SQVTM, CDR2 ANQGSEA. Losses at the gene ends were 5 bases for V and 3 bases for J; bases not matched to a gene: 13. CDR3 loop: CSVLPGSGRFEETQYF. The CDR3 DNA reads TGCAGCGTTCTCCCCGGTAGCGGGAGATTTGAAGAGACCCAGTACTTC. Full variable domain (remainder filled in from reference TRBV29-1 and TRBJ2-5): SAVISQKPSRDICQRGTSLTIQCQVDSQVTMMFWYRQQPGQSLTLIATANQGSEATYESGFVIDKFPISRPNLTFSTLTVSNMSPEDSSIYLCSVLPGSGRFEETQYFGPGTRLLVL.

There are a few counts of this clonotype. The rearrangement uses TRBV28 and TRBJ2-7; weak D call: TRBD1 (6 bases). The germline CDR1 and CDR2 sequences are MDHEN and SYDVKM. V was clipped by 2 bases and J by 0 bases, with 20 bases between them. The CDR3 totals 18 residues. CDR3 in amino acids: CASSLDGQRPSPSYEQYF. The CDR3 DNA sequence: TGTGCCAGCAGTTTAGACGGACAGCGCCCGTCCCCCTCCTACGAGCAGTACTTC.

This clonotype was seen a few times. The chain couples TRBV7-3 to TRBJ2-3; perhaps TRBD2 as D (5 bases). The CDR3 is 14 amino acids. In germline, CDR1 is SGHTA, CDR2 FQGTGA. V was clipped by 0 bases and J by 10 bases, with 14 bases between them. CDR3 region: CASSLTHDYRAQYF. CDR3 in DNA: TGTGCCAGCAGCTTAACGCACGACTACCGAGCGCAGTATTTT.

This chain joins TRBV24-1 and TRBJ2-1; 9 bases fit TRBD2. The CDR3 length is 15 residues. Trimming cost V 9 bases and J 6 bases; bases outside gene matches: 11. CDR1 and CDR2 (germline): KGHDR, SFDVKD. The CDR3 nucleotides read TGTGCCACCGGGGTACCTGGGACTAGCTTCAATGAGCAGTTCTTC. It is translated as CATGVPGTSFNEQFF.

In its sample, this clonotype was seen a few times. V and J are TRBV7-2 and TRBJ2-1; 7 bases line up with TRBD2. This CDR3 spans 15 amino acids. Germline values: CDR1 SGHTA, CDR2 FQGNSA. V shed 5 bases and J 2 bases; nucleotides not matched to a gene: 6. The CDR3 nucleotides read TGTGCCAGCAGCCCTAGCGGTGTTACCTACAATGAGCAGTTCTTC. Residues: CASSPSGVTYNEQFF.

The chain recombines TRBV7-2 with TRBJ2-4; no definite D call. The CDR3 totals 16 residues. V shed 5 bases and J shed 2 bases, with 16 bases lying between them. CDR1 and CDR2 (germline): SGHTA, FQGNSA. CDR3 coding DNA: TGTGCCAGCAGCCTCTGGACGGATCGGACCAAAAACATTCAGTACTTC. Protein sequence: CASSLWTDRTKNIQYF.

The chain is built from TRBV14 and TRBJ1-5, with D perhaps TRBD1 (5 bases). Germline V CDR1 and CDR2: SGHDN, FVKESK. V was cut by 4 bases and J by 3 bases, with 10 bases left in between. This CDR3 region has 14 residues. The CDR3 sequence: CASSRRGDNQPQHF. In nucleotides, the CDR3 is TGTGCCAGCAGCCGCAGAGGGGACAATCAGCCCCAGCATTTT.

This rearrangement joins TRBV7-6 to TRBJ2-2; D is ambiguous. Trimming took 5 bases from V and 2 from J, leaving 18 bases between them. This CDR3 is built from 17 residues. CDR1 is SGHVS and CDR2 is FNYEAQ in the germline V gene. DNA for the CDR3: TGTGCCAGCAGCCAGTCGCCCCCTCAATTTAACACCGGGGAGCTGTTTTTT. The encoded protein is CASSQSPPQFNTGELFF.

This clonotype was observed a few times. The chain employs TRBV7-2 and TRBJ2-7; 7 nucleotides agree with TRBD1. The germline V gene has CDR1 SGHTA and CDR2 FQGNSA. J lost 3 bases, V lost 0 bases, and 5 bases had no gene match. The CDR3 spans 15 residues. This CDR3 is CASSLALTGNYEQYF. For the CDR3, the DNA is TGTGCCAGCAGCTTAGCCCTGACAGGGAACTACGAGCAGTACTTC. The full variable domain, rest sourced from reference TRBV7-2 and TRBJ2-7, is GAGVSQSPSNKVTEKGKDVELRCDPISGHTALYWYRQSLGQGLEFLIYFQGNSAPDKSGLPSDRFSAERTGGSVSTLTIQRTQQEDSAVYLCASSLALTGNYEQYFGPGTRLTVT.

This clonotype was seen a few times. The chain combines TRBV29-1 with TRBJ1-2; D is undetermined. The V gene's germline CDR1 is SQVTM and CDR2 ANQGSEA. V was shortened by 5 bases and J by 2 bases, with 12 bases between the two germline ends. The CDR3 runs 13 residues. The CDR3 DNA is TGCAGCGTTCCCCGAGACTCGAACTATGGCTACACCTTC. Amino acids: CSVPRDSNYGYTF.

This clonotype was counted between two and nine times. The chain uses TRBV12-3 or TRBV12-4 and TRBJ2-5; weak D call: TRBD1 (6 bases). V was pared by 6 bases and J by 2 bases, with 16 bases between. The CDR3 covers 15 residues. The CDR3: CASRPTRDKQETQYF. The DNA for the CDR3 is TGTGCCAGCAGGCCCACCAGGGACAAACAAGAGACCCAGTACTTC.

This clonotype has a handful of counts. The V and J genes are TRBV29-1 and TRBJ2-7; 10 nucleotides align to TRBD1. Germline V gene lookup returns CDR1 SQVTM and CDR2 ANQGSEA. The CDR3 sequence is 15 residues long. With V trimmed by 6 bases and J by 5 bases, 13 bases remained unmatched. The CDR3 sequence is CSVDIRDRGTDEQYF. CDR3 in DNA: TGCAGCGTAGATATCCGGGACAGGGGAACGGACGAGCAGTACTTC.

This clonotype has more than one count but fewer than ten. The rearrangement uses TRBV28 and TRBJ1-5; D uncertain. Germline CDR1 reads MDHEN; CDR2 reads SYDVKM. This CDR3 comprises 14 residues. Trimming left V 5 bases short and J 1 base short, with 9 bases between. The CDR3 sequence: CASSHPGSNQPQHF. In nucleotides, the CDR3 is TGTGCCAGCAGTCACCCGGGGAGCAATCAGCCCCAGCATTTT.

A word on this clonotype: Given the absence of the conserved phenylalanine or tryptophan at the CDR3 end, a read error is likely. The rearrangement joins TRBV15 to TRBJ2-1; D not certain. The CDR3 is 14 residues long. Germline CDR1 is LNHNV and CDR2 is YYDKDF (reference sequence). Between the trimmed V and J ends, which lost 0 bases and 6 bases, there was a span of 9 bases. The CDR3, as DNA: TGTGCCACCAGCAGAGATTTGTCATCCAATGAGCAGTTCTTG. Amino acid sequence: CATSRDLSSNEQFL.

V gene TRBV12-3 or TRBV12-4 combines with J gene TRBJ2-3, with 8 bases matching TRBD2. The ends lost 7 bases at V and 2 bases at J; junction bases unmatched: 5. This CDR3 region has 14 residues. In DNA form, the CDR3 reads TGTGCCAGCAATCCGGGGGGGCCCACAGATACGCAGTATTTT. Translated, it gives CASNPGGPTDTQYF.

V gene TRBV2 combines with J gene TRBJ1-5; D is possibly TRBD1 (5 bases). The CDR3 has 14 amino acids. Looked up from germline, CDR1 is SNHLY and CDR2 is FYNNEI. Trimming left V 8 bases short and J 7 bases short, with 18 bases between. DNA of the CDR3: TGTGCCAGCTCCGTTATGGGGGTAAAACAGCCCCAGCATTTT. It codes for CASSVMGVKQPQHF. Full variable domain (missing parts from reference TRBV2 and TRBJ1-5): EPEVTQTPSHQVTQMGQEVILRCVPISNHLYFYWYRQILGQKVEFLVSFYNNEISEKSEIFDDQFSVERPDGSNFTLKIRSTKLEDSAMYFCASSVMGVKQPQHFGDGTRLSIL.

This clonotype was seen many times. The rearrangement joins TRBV7-6 to TRBJ2-3; D ambiguous. Germline CDR1 SGHVS, CDR2 FNYEAQ. V lost 8 bases to trimming and J lost 6 bases, with 15 bases between them. This CDR3 is built from 13 residues. CDR3 bases: TGTGCCAGCGGTAGGGCAGTCGGGGATACGCAGTATTTT. Residues: CASGRAVGDTQYF.

The rearrangement uses TRBV6-1 and TRBJ1-2; TRBD1 agrees at 10 bases. The CDR3 is 15 amino acids. The germline V gene has CDR1 MNHNS and CDR2 SASEGT. J gave up 6 bases and V 4 bases, and 8 bases lay outside the gene matches. CDR3 loop: CASSASWGTGDGYTF. CDR3 in DNA: TGTGCCAGCAGTGCCAGCTGGGGGACAGGGGATGGCTACACCTTC.

The sample holds a few counts of this clonotype. The chain combines TRBV5-1 with TRBJ2-1; D may be TRBD1 or TRBD2 (5 bases each). V lost 4 bases and J 4 bases, leaving 15 bases between the germline ends. CDR1 and CDR2 from the germline V gene are SGHRS and YFSETQ. The CDR3 runs 15 residues. The CDR3 region has the DNA TGCGCCAGCAGCGCCACTGGGGGATCATACAATGAGCAGTTCTTC. This encodes CASSATGGSYNEQFF.

This chain connects TRBV4-3 to TRBJ2-5, with 11 positions matching TRBD1. The CDR3 is 16 residues long. Germline V CDR1 and CDR2: LGHNA, YSLEER. V shed 4 bases, J shed 2 bases, and the junction held 6 bases outside the gene matches. The CDR3 region is CASSPERDRGQETQYF. The CDR3 coding sequence is TGCGCCAGCAGCCCCGAGCGGGACAGGGGGCAAGAGACCCAGTACTTC.

The V and J genes are TRBV10-3 and TRBJ2-1; TRBD2 matches at 10 bases. CDR3 length: 14 residues. The V segment lost 4 bases and the J segment 5 bases; nucleotides outside the gene matches: 2. The germline V gene has CDR1 ENHRY and CDR2 SYGVKD. CDR3 nucleotides: TGTGCCATCAGTGGACTAGCGGGCAACAATGAGCAGTTCTTC. The encoded protein is CAISGLAGNNEQFF.

Concerning this clonotype: Sequence at one end of the junction differs from germline and may be a read error. The chain links TRBV5-1 to TRBJ2-5; 7 bases align to TRBD2. The CDR3 runs to 14 residues. Per the germline V gene, CDR1 is SGHRS and CDR2 is YFSETQ. The CDR3 reads CASSKSGVRETHYF. CDR3 in DNA: TGCGCCAGCAGCAAAAGCGGGGTCAGGGAGACCCACTACTTC.

The chain has TRBV18 and TRBJ1-1, with unresolved D. Trimming left V 2 bases short and J 1 base short, with 5 bases between. The CDR3 sequence is 13 residues long. The germline gives CDR1 KGHSH, CDR2 LQKENI. DNA of the CDR3: TGTGCCAGCTCACCAAAGCAGAACACTGAAGCTTTCTTT. Its translation is CASSPKQNTEAFF.

Worth noting for this clonotype: The missing conserved phenylalanine or tryptophan at the end of this CDR3 makes a read error likely. The gene calls are TRBV2 and TRBJ2-1, with TRBD2 identical over 11 bases. This CDR3 spans 15 amino acids. CDR1 is SNHLY, CDR2 FYNNEI, per germline. V was pared by 7 bases and J by 5 bases, with 7 bases of the junction left unmatched. The CDR3 DNA follows: TGTGCCAGCAAAAGCCTAGCGGGGGGACACAATGAGCAGTTCTCC. It specifies CASKSLAGGHNEQFS.

This chain joins TRBV10-3 and TRBJ2-7; TRBD2 agrees at 7 bases. Germline V gene sequence: CDR1 ENHRY, CDR2 SYGVKD. The CDR3 extends over 13 amino acids. V was clipped by 6 bases and J by 6 bases; unmatched bases: 8. CDR3 protein: CAIRVGGDGEQYF. The CDR3 DNA is TGTGCCATCAGGGTGGGAGGGGACGGCGAGCAGTACTTC.

This clonotype was observed once. The chain links TRBV6-1 to TRBJ2-6; D remains unclear. Deletions cut 6 bases from V and 2 bases from J, with 8 bases between. The CDR3 covers 14 residues. The germline V gene has CDR1 MNHNS and CDR2 SASEGT. CDR3 amino acids: CASRRKAGANVLTF. CDR3 DNA sequence: TGTGCCAGCAGAAGGAAAGCTGGGGCCAACGTCCTGACTTTC.

This clonotype occurred a few times. J is TRBJ2-5 and V is TRBV11-2; D may be TRBD2 (7 bases). This CDR3 has 15 residues. Germline V gives CDR1 SGHAT, CDR2 FQNNGV. V was pared by 0 bases and J by 4 bases, with 12 bases between. The CDR3 here is CASSLEFAGAETQYF. CDR3 coding DNA: TGTGCCAGCAGCTTAGAGTTCGCGGGGGCAGAGACCCAGTACTTC. The complete variable domain, with remaining parts taken from reference TRBV11-2 and TRBJ2-5, reads EAGVAQSPRYKIIEKRQSVAFWCNPISGHATLYWYQQILGQGPKLLIQFQNNGVVDDSQLPKDRFSAERLKGVDSTLKIQPAKLEDSAVYLCASSLEFAGAETQYFGPGTRLLVL.

V and J are TRBV10-3 and TRBJ2-3; D is unresolved. The V end lost 8 bases, the J end lost 2 bases, and 11 bases lay between the germline ends. The CDR3 runs to 13 residues. Germline CDR1 ENHRY, CDR2 SYGVKD. In DNA form, the CDR3 reads TGTGCCATCCAACCAAAAGCCACAGATACGCAGTATTTT. This translates into CAIQPKATDTQYF.

The CDR3 DNA is TGTGCCAGCAGCGGGCAGGTGAATCAGCCCCAGCATTTT. This codes for CASSGQVNQPQHF. The rearrangement uses TRBV7-8 and TRBJ1-5; D call uncertain. Germline-derived CDR1 and CDR2 are SGHVS and FQNEAQ. This CDR3 spans 13 amino acids. V lost 5 bases to trimming and J lost 4 bases, with 9 bases between them.